The clone carrying this TCR beta chain was observed a handful of times. This entry belongs to a study of CD8+ T cells in alopecia areata. Documented treatment: oral pan-JAK inhibitor, 5-10 mg twice daily. Researchers took lesional scalp punch biopsies and peripheral blood from people who were alopecia areata patients. Sorted out of PBMCs were CD4+ T cells and CD8+ T cells. Extracted from the samples, RNA was reverse transcribed into cDNA to serve as the sequencing template. Assay used: immunoSEQ multiplex PCR; TCRdb lists only in-frame clones, some missing. The sample shows about 220,000 clones, approximately 57% of them seen only once. V lost 3 bases, J lost 3 bases, and 6 bases lay in between. The CDR3 loop spans 13 amino acids. CDR1 is SNHLY and CDR2 is FYNNEI in the germline V gene.

This TCR was sampled from a human donor with alopecia areata. The sequences come from CD4+ T cells sorted from blood, collected at week 4, from a patient treated with tofacitinib. The J gene is TRBJ1-5, the V gene TRBV2; no reliable D call. The CDR3 sequence: CASSENNNQPQHF. The CDR3 coding sequence is TGTGCCAGCAGTGAGAACAACAATCAGCCCCAGCATTTT.